The next 31 T cell receptor beta chains were all read from a single sample in a study of memory CD4+ T cells and cytomegalovirus serostatus. The protocol was immunoSEQ multiplex PCR, while the TCRdb copy is restricted to in-frame clones and leaves out a portion. The data show approximately 23,000 clones, with around three quarters seen just once and around 1% held by the top ten. Single viable CD3+CD4+CD8-CD45RO+ cells were sorted as the memory CD4+ T cells. Sequencing was performed on memory CD4+ T cells from blood. The receptors were sampled from an adult in good health and CMV-seronegative.

This chain links TRBV7-2 with TRBJ2-2, with a possible D match to TRBD2 (6 bases). V was pared by 1 base and J by 6 bases, with 12 bases between. The CDR3 loop spans 15 amino acids. CDR1 is SGHTA, CDR2 FQGNSA, per germline. This chain's CDR3 is CASSLVGRGSGELFF. Written as DNA, the CDR3 is TGTGCCAGCAGCTTAGTAGGACGGGGGTCCGGGGAGCTGTTTTTT.

The chain employs TRBV10-3 and TRBJ1-5; D gene unclear. CDR1 is ENHRY, CDR2 SYGVKD, per germline. Deletions cut 2 bases from V and 0 bases from J, with 11 bases between. The CDR3 is made up of 16 amino acids. The CDR3 protein is CAISETERPSNQPQHF. In DNA, the CDR3 is TGTGCCATCAGTGAGACCGAGAGGCCTAGCAATCAGCCCCAGCATTTT.

This sequence joins TRBV19 and TRBJ2-2; 7 bases agree with TRBD2. V lost 2 bases, J lost 4 bases, and 10 bases stayed unmatched. This CDR3 is 17 amino acids long. Germline assignment: CDR1 LNHDA and CDR2 SQIVND (reference sequence). CDR3 bases: TGTGCCAGTAGTATACTGATCAGCGGGGCGAGCACCGGGGAGCTGTTTTTT. Its translation: CASSILISGASTGELFF.

V and J are TRBV11-2 and TRBJ2-5; the D is unclear. V was trimmed by 0 bases and J by 1 base, leaving 9 bases between them. CDR3 length: 15 residues. From germline, CDR1 is SGHAT and CDR2 FQNNGV. CDR3 nucleotides: TGTGCCAGCAGCTTAGAGTTGTCAGCCCAAGAGACCCAGTACTTC. It specifies CASSLELSAQETQYF.

DNA for the CDR3: TGTGCCAGTAATCAGGGGCAAGGAGAGACCCAGTACTTC. It encodes CASNQGQGETQYF. The chain uses TRBV19 and TRBJ2-5, with D possibly TRBD1 on 6 matching bases. The V end was cut by 7 bases, the J end by 4 bases, with 13 bases between. CDR3 length: 13 amino acids. CDR1 is LNHDA and CDR2 is SQIVND in the germline V gene (reference sequence).

The chain is built from TRBV2 and TRBJ1-1, with D perhaps matching TRBD1 (6 bases). V lost 7 bases and J 6 bases, leaving 21 bases between the germline ends. Germline values: CDR1 SNHLY, CDR2 FYNNEI. The CDR3 sequence is 15 residues long. In DNA form, the CDR3 reads TGTGCCAGCACAACGTTATTCCCAGGGGTCCCTGAAGCTTTCTTT. Its translation is CASTTLFPGVPEAFF.

The rearrangement joins TRBV18 to TRBJ1-2; a possible D gene is TRBD1 (6 bases). Germline V gene data show CDR1 as KGHSH and CDR2 as LQKENI. V dropped 4 bases and J dropped 6 bases, with 21 bases sitting between them. The CDR3 totals 16 residues. For the CDR3, the DNA is TGTGCCAGCTCACAGACTCGGGGGGCGAGACGGGATGGCTACACCTTC. Translating it yields CASSQTRGARRDGYTF.

V usage is TRBV5-1 and J usage is TRBJ1-1; D might be TRBD1 (6 bases). Per germline, CDR1 SGHRS and CDR2 YFSETQ. Trimming stripped 6 bases from V and 5 bases from J, with 17 bases between. This CDR3 region has 14 residues. CDR3 DNA sequence: TGCGCCAGCAACCTAGAAACAGGGCGGACTGAAGCTTTCTTT. Translated: CASNLETGRTEAFF.

The chain joins TRBV7-2 to TRBJ2-3, with 10 nucleotides matching TRBD2. With V trimmed by 1 base and J by 1 base, 2 bases remained unmatched. The length of the CDR3 is 16 residues. CDR1 and CDR2 from the germline V gene are SGHTA and FQGNSA. The CDR3 DNA is TGTGCCAGCAGCTTAGACCTAGCGGGAGGCACAGATACGCAGTATTTT. Residues: CASSLDLAGGTDTQYF.

The sample holds a few counts of this clone. CDR3 region: CASISGSTGNTIYF. The DNA of the CDR3 is TGTGCCAGCATATCGGGATCTACGGGAAACACCATATATTTT. The V call is TRBV19, the J call TRBJ1-3, with D uncertain. The germline V gene encodes CDR1 LNHDA and CDR2 SQIVND (reference sequence). The CDR3 spans 14 residues. Trimming took 9 bases from V and 4 from J, leaving 16 bases between them.

J is TRBJ2-3 and V is TRBV18, with TRBD2 matching 13 bases. The CDR3 length is 17 residues. Unmatched junction bases numbered 7, after V lost 5 bases and J lost 2 bases. CDR1 is KGHSH, CDR2 LQKENI, per germline. The CDR3 sequence is CASSSRLAGGLTDTQYF. The CDR3 nucleotides read TGTGCCAGCTCATCAAGACTAGCGGGAGGCCTCACAGATACGCAGTATTTT.

This clone showed up just a few times. The genes are TRBV30 and TRBJ2-7; 7 positions agree with TRBD1. Looked up from germline, CDR1 is GTSNPN and CDR2 is SVGIG (reference sequence). The CDR3 is made up of 12 amino acids. The V gene end was trimmed by 4 bases and the J gene end by 3 bases; junction bases not matched to a gene: 3. This chain's CDR3 is CAWNRQGYEQYF. DNA for the CDR3: TGTGCCTGGAATAGACAGGGCTACGAGCAGTACTTC.

V is TRBV30 and J is TRBJ1-5; TRBD1 might be the D (5 bases). CDR3 length: 14 amino acids. The germline V gene has CDR1 GTSNPN and CDR2 SVGIG (reference sequence). Trimming pared 0 bases from V and 4 bases from J, leaving 10 bases between. The CDR3 reads CAWSVMDKNQPQHF. CDR3 bases: TGTGCCTGGAGTGTAATGGACAAAAATCAGCCCCAGCATTTT.

The rearrangement joins TRBV29-1 to TRBJ2-5, with 7 bases identical to TRBD1. CDR1 is SQVTM and CDR2 is ANQGSEA in the germline V gene. J gave up 2 bases and V 0 bases, and 9 bases lay outside the gene matches. The CDR3 covers 16 residues. CDR3 loop: CSVEEVLRGSQETQYF. In nucleotides, the CDR3 is TGCAGCGTTGAAGAGGTCCTCAGGGGGAGTCAAGAGACCCAGTACTTC.

The chain joins TRBV6-6 to TRBJ1-2, with TRBD1 matching over 9 bases. This CDR3 region has 14 residues. Germline assignment: CDR1 MNHNY and CDR2 SVGAGI (reference sequence). Trimming cost V 6 bases and J 6 bases; bases outside gene matches: 8. The CDR3 region is CASSYTGTGNGYTF. DNA of the CDR3: TGTGCCAGCAGCTACACCGGGACAGGGAATGGCTACACCTTC.

This rearrangement joins TRBV18 to TRBJ2-7, with 8 bases matching TRBD1. Germline trimming cut 0 bases from V and 2 bases from J; bases unmatched to any gene: 6. Germline-derived CDR1 and CDR2 are KGHSH and LQKENI. The CDR3 length is 16 residues. CDR3 in amino acids: CASSPPLSTGAYEQYF. The CDR3 nucleotides read TGTGCCAGCTCACCACCATTGTCGACAGGGGCCTACGAGCAGTACTTC. Full variable domain (rest looked up from reference TRBV18 and TRBJ2-7): NAGVMQNPRHLVRRRGQEARLRCSPMKGHSHVYWYRQLPEEGLKFMVYLQKENIIDESGMPKERFSAEFPKEGPSILRIQQVVRGDSAAYFCASSPPLSTGAYEQYFGPGTRLTVT.

The rearrangement joins TRBV7-9 to TRBJ1-5, with unresolved D. The germline gives CDR1 SEHNR, CDR2 FQNEAQ (reference sequence). The CDR3 is 14 amino acids. V lost 5 bases to trimming and J lost 2 bases, with 10 bases between them. DNA for the CDR3: TGTGCCAGCAGCGCAGACGGGGGCAATCAGCCCCAGCATTTT. It specifies CASSADGGNQPQHF.

This clone was seen only a few times. V and J are TRBV10-2 and TRBJ2-3; 7 bases line up with TRBD1. The CDR3 is 14 residues long. Germline trimming cut 8 bases from V and 4 bases from J; bases unmatched to any gene: 9. Per germline, CDR1 WSHSY and CDR2 SAAADI. As DNA, the CDR3 is TGCGCCAGCCTCCCGGCAGGGGGTGCAGATACGCAGTATTTT. It translates to CASLPAGGADTQYF.

The V gene is TRBV19, the J gene TRBJ2-3; 7 bases match TRBD2. V dropped 6 bases and J dropped 5; count of bases not matched to a gene: 5. The CDR3 sequence is 13 residues long. CDR1 is LNHDA and CDR2 is SQIVND in the germline V gene (reference sequence). Here the CDR3 reads CASRAGVGDTQYF. Written as DNA, the CDR3 is TGTGCCAGTAGGGCGGGGGTCGGAGATACGCAGTATTTT.

The chain has TRBV4-2 and TRBJ1-2; possible D gene TRBD1, 5 bases. V lost 0 bases, J lost 1 base, and 9 bases lay in between. Germline V lookup: CDR1 LGHNA, CDR2 YNFKEQ. The CDR3 is made up of 15 amino acids. The DNA of the CDR3 is TGTGCCAGCAGCCAAGAGCCGGGACTTAACTATGGCTACACCTTC. Protein sequence: CASSQEPGLNYGYTF.

The rearrangement joins TRBV10-1 to TRBJ2-1; 14 bases fit TRBD2. CDR3 size: 18 residues. The trim removed 4 bases at V and 1 base at J, leaving 6 bases unmatched. Germline-derived CDR1 and CDR2 are WNHNN and SYGVQD (reference sequence). The CDR3, as DNA: TGCGCCAGCAGTGGGGGGGGACTAGCGGGAGTTTCCTACAATGAGCAGTTCTTC. This translates into CASSGGGLAGVSYNEQFF.

This chain links TRBV11-1 with TRBJ2-7; D may be TRBD2 (5 bases). CDR1 and CDR2 (germline): SGHAT, FQDESV (reference sequence). The V end was cut by 2 bases, the J end by 5 bases, with 10 bases between. This CDR3 region has 13 residues. The chain's CDR3 is CASSLRLEDEQYF. CDR3 nucleotide sequence: TGTGCCAGCAGCTTACGCCTGGAGGACGAGCAGTACTTC.

V and J are TRBV7-9 and TRBJ1-2; possibly TRBD1 for D (6 bases). With 5 bases removed from V and 4 bases from J, the gap between germline ends came to 11 bases. Germline V gene sequence: CDR1 SEHNR, CDR2 FQNEAQ (reference sequence). This CDR3 comprises 13 residues. CDR3 nucleotides: TGTGCCAGCAGCGATACAGGGCTCTATGGCTACACCTTC. Protein: CASSDTGLYGYTF.

This clone occurred a few times. This chain joins TRBV23-1 and TRBJ1-6, with D unresolved. TRBV23-1 is designated an ORF whose function remains uncertain. The CDR3 contains 17 residues. V was clipped by 3 bases and J by 1 base, with 13 bases between them. The CDR3 region is CASSQGGVRSYNSPLHF. CDR3 sequence (DNA): TGCGCCAGCAGTCAGGGTGGGGTACGTTCCTATAATTCACCCCTCCACTTT.

The chain couples TRBV7-2 to TRBJ2-5; weak D call: TRBD1 (6 bases). Germline values: CDR1 SGHTA, CDR2 FQGNSA. Trimming removed 5 bases at V and 2 bases at J, with 12 bases between. The CDR3 sequence is 14 residues long. The CDR3 coding sequence is TGTGCCAGCAGCCACTATGGACAGCAAGAGACCCAGTACTTC. The encoded protein is CASSHYGQQETQYF.

The rearrangement links TRBV27 to TRBJ1-1; tentative D call: TRBD1 (6 bases). V dropped 5 bases and J dropped 10 bases, with 26 bases sitting between them. Germline V gene data show CDR1 as MNHEY and CDR2 as SMNVEV (reference sequence). The CDR3 has 16 residues. The CDR3 bases are TGTGCCAGCAGTGACCGACTGATTGGGGGGCGGATGGGAGCTTTCTTT. Amino acid sequence: CASSDRLIGGRMGAFF.

The rearrangement joins TRBV7-8 to TRBJ2-1, with 8 nucleotides matching TRBD2. Trimming removed 7 bases from V and 7 bases from J; junction bases left unmatched: 15. CDR3 length: 16 amino acids. The germline V gene encodes CDR1 SGHVS and CDR2 FQNEAQ. The CDR3 region has the DNA TGTGCCAGCAAAATCCAAGGAGCGGGAGTTAGGAATGAGCAGTTCTTC. Protein product: CASKIQGAGVRNEQFF.

Here the CDR3 reads CSLEQTHGYTF. The CDR3 nucleotides are TGCAGTCTAGAACAGACCCATGGCTACACCTTC. This chain links TRBV20-1 with TRBJ1-2; D gene ambiguous. With 8 bases removed from V and 6 bases from J, the gap between germline ends came to 13 bases. This CDR3 has 11 amino acids. The germline gives CDR1 DFQATT, CDR2 SNEGSKA (reference sequence).

The chain employs TRBV9 and TRBJ2-2; weak D call: TRBD2 (6 bases). The CDR3 has 16 residues. The germline V gene has CDR1 SGDLS and CDR2 YYNGEE. V gave up 0 bases and J gave up 5 bases, with 14 bases separating them. The CDR3 DNA reads as TGTGCCAGCAGCGTAGGGGGGGATAGGGCTACCGGGGAGCTGTTTTTT. This sequence encodes CASSVGGDRATGELFF.

This clone is labeled as medium-sized. The chain combines TRBV19 with TRBJ1-1, with D unclear. Germline CDR1 and CDR2: LNHDA and SQIVND (reference sequence). V was clipped by 3 bases and J by 1 base, with 6 bases between them. This CDR3 has 13 residues. CDR3 in amino acids: CASSIRRNTEAFF. The CDR3 DNA follows: TGTGCCAGTAGTATCAGAAGGAACACTGAAGCTTTCTTT. Complete variable domain (other parts from reference TRBV19 and TRBJ1-1): DGGITQSPKYLFRKEGQNVTLSCEQNLNHDAMYWYRQDPGQGLRLIYYSQIVNDFQKGDIAEGYSVSREKKESFPLTVTSAQKNPTAFYLCASSIRRNTEAFFGQGTRLTVV.

The CDR3 region has the DNA TGCGCCAGCAGTGAAGCTAGCGGCCCCACAGATACGCAGTATTTT. It encodes CASSEASGPTDTQYF. The chain employs TRBV10-1 and TRBJ2-3; 7 bases align to TRBD2. Germline CDR1 WNHNN, CDR2 SYGVQD (reference sequence). Trimming at V came to 3 bases and at J to 2 bases, leaving 5 bases not matched to a gene. This CDR3 has 15 amino acids.